These 8 T cell receptor beta chains came from one sample sequenced in a study of memory CD8 T cells in hepatitis C reinfection. The time point was: late/post reinfection, 12 to 24 weeks after detection. Sorted cells were sequenced directly ex vivo without any in vitro expansion. Generated by immunoSEQ multiplex PCR, the TCRdb table keeps only in-frame clones and is missing some. The table lists about 43,000 clones, about 91% of them singletons, with around 0.78% in the top ten. The sequencing input was naive CD8+ T cells sorted from blood. The receptors stem from a man between 18 and 35 years old with hepatitis C virus infection.

This clone has a single count. The chain has TRBV6-5 and TRBJ1-1, with D perhaps matching TRBD1 (6 bases). V lost 0 bases to trimming and J lost 11 bases, with 16 bases between them. Germline lookup yields CDR1 MNHEY and CDR2 SVGAGI. This CDR3 contains 14 residues. The CDR3 coding sequence is TGTGCCAGCAGTTACTCTTCAGGGGCCCTAGAGGCTTTCTTT. As protein: CASSYSSGALEAFF.

This sequence joins TRBV7-3 and TRBJ2-1, with 7 bases fitting TRBD1. The CDR3 runs to 12 residues. After removal of 2 bases from V and 9 bases from J, the junction contained 1 base not matched to a gene. Germline lookup yields CDR1 SGHTA and CDR2 FQGTGA. The CDR3, as DNA: TGTGCCAGCAGCTTAGAGGGGGCTGAGCAGTTCTTC. Residues: CASSLEGAEQFF.

This clone was picked up one time. The chain recombines TRBV6-4 with TRBJ2-1; D is possibly TRBD1 (5 bases). The germline gives CDR1 MRHNA, CDR2 SNTAGT. The CDR3 consists of 13 residues. Trimming pared 3 bases from V and 2 bases from J, leaving 5 bases between. The CDR3 loop is CASSEDTYNEQFF. CDR3 coding DNA: TGTGCCAGCAGTGAGGACACCTACAATGAGCAGTTCTTC.

V is TRBV4-1 and J is TRBJ1-5; maybe TRBD1 (6 bases). Germline-derived CDR1 and CDR2 are MGHRA and YSYEKL. Between the trimmed V and J ends, which lost 2 bases and 2 bases, there was a span of 13 bases. This CDR3 region has 16 residues. CDR3 sequence (DNA): TGCGCCAGCAGCCAAAACAGGGTCAATCGCAATCAGCCCCAGCATTTT. It yields the protein CASSQNRVNRNQPQHF.

The chain joins TRBV28 to TRBJ1-4; 12 nucleotides match TRBD1. Looked up from germline, CDR1 is MDHEN and CDR2 is SYDVKM. The CDR3 is 17 amino acids. The ends lost 4 bases at V and 8 bases at J; junction bases unmatched: 11. In DNA form, the CDR3 reads TGTGCCAGCAGTTACCTCCCGGGACAGGGGGCGGGAGAAAAACTGTTTTTT. Encoded protein: CASSYLPGQGAGEKLFF.

The chain links TRBV27 to TRBJ2-7, with D possibly being TRBD1 (6 bases). The CDR3 contains 16 residues. Trimming removed 1 base from V and 0 bases from J, with 13 bases in between. Germline CDR1 MNHEY, CDR2 SMNVEV (reference sequence). This CDR3 is CASSLLGASSSYEQYF. The CDR3 DNA follows: TGTGCCAGCAGTTTATTGGGGGCTTCCAGCTCCTACGAGCAGTACTTC.

This sequence joins TRBV7-9 and TRBJ1-4; D ambiguous. The CDR3 has 16 amino acids. Germline V gives CDR1 SEHNR, CDR2 FQNEAQ (reference sequence). Trimming took off 2 bases at V and 8 bases at J, with 18 bases between the two ends. Here the CDR3 reads CASSLQVGPSGEKLFF. In nucleotides, the CDR3 is TGTGCCAGCAGCTTACAAGTAGGTCCTTCGGGGGAAAAACTGTTTTTT.

The chain recombines TRBV9 with TRBJ2-1; 9 bases are shared with TRBD2. The CDR3 covers 15 residues. Germline V gene lookup returns CDR1 SGDLS and CDR2 YYNGEE. V shed 0 bases and J 8 bases; nucleotides not matched to a gene: 6. The CDR3 spells CASSVASGEGDEQFF. As DNA, the CDR3 is TGTGCCAGCAGCGTAGCTAGCGGGGAAGGGGATGAGCAGTTCTTC. Complete variable domain (other parts from reference TRBV9 and TRBJ2-1): DSGVTQTPKHLITATGQRVTLRCSPRSGDLSVYWYQQSLDQGLQFLIQYYNGEERAKGNILERFSAQQFPDLHSELNLSSLELGDSALYFCASSVASGEGDEQFFGPGTRLTVL.